This passage covers 12 T cell receptor beta chains from one sample sequenced in a study of cytotoxic CD8 clonotypes in ibrutinib-treated CLL. Sequenced by immunoSEQ multiplex PCR; TCRdb stores in-frame clones only, minus some. The table includes about 130,000 clones, approximately 81% detected once. The sample was PBMCs, taken after 24 months of ibrutinib treatment. These receptors all come from a human donor with chronic lymphocytic leukemia.

The chain joins TRBV18 to TRBJ2-5; TRBD1 might be the D (6 bases). Trimming took off 3 bases at V and 4 bases at J, with 12 bases between the two ends. Per germline, CDR1 KGHSH and CDR2 LQKENI. CDR3 length: 14 amino acids. The CDR3 DNA reads as TGTGCCAGCTCACCTCTACAGGGTGCAGAGACCCAGTACTTC. Encoded protein: CASSPLQGAETQYF.

The V and J genes are TRBV5-4 and TRBJ2-4; the D is unclear. This CDR3 is built from 14 residues. Looked up from germline, CDR1 is SGHNT and CDR2 is YYREEE (reference sequence). V was shortened by 4 bases and J by 1 base, with 9 bases between the two germline ends. The CDR3 sequence is CASSDGGAKNIQYF. CDR3 sequence (DNA): TGTGCCAGCAGCGACGGCGGCGCCAAAAACATTCAGTACTTC.

The genes are TRBV7-2 and TRBJ2-5, with TRBD2 matching over 7 bases. Germline V gives CDR1 SGHTA, CDR2 FQGNSA. The trim removed 1 base at V and 1 base at J, leaving 3 bases unmatched. CDR3 length: 15 amino acids. CDR3 protein: CASSLVPGGQETQYF. CDR3 DNA: TGTGCCAGCAGCTTAGTCCCGGGGGGCCAAGAGACCCAGTACTTC.

The chain joins TRBV6-4 to TRBJ1-1; 10 bases fit TRBD1. Germline V gives CDR1 MRHNA, CDR2 SNTAGT. Losses at the gene ends were 5 bases for V and 5 bases for J; bases not matched to a gene: 11. This CDR3 comprises 16 residues. The DNA for the CDR3 is TGTGCCAGCAGTCCGGCTCCGACAGGGGGCCGAACTGAAGCTTTCTTT. Its translation is CASSPAPTGGRTEAFF.

The chain employs TRBV29-1 and TRBJ2-6; D ambiguous. This CDR3 is built from 12 residues. The V gene lost 6 bases and the J gene lost 0 bases, with 3 bases spanning the gap. CDR1 is SQVTM, CDR2 ANQGSEA, per germline. Here the CDR3 reads CSVHSGANVLTF. The CDR3 region has the DNA TGCAGCGTGCACTCTGGGGCCAACGTCCTGACTTTC.

The rearrangement uses TRBV14 and TRBJ2-5; D might be TRBD2 (6 bases). V was clipped by 4 bases and J by 4 bases, with 16 bases between them. CDR1 is SGHDN, CDR2 FVKESK, per germline. The CDR3 consists of 15 residues. DNA of the CDR3: TGTGCCAGCAGCCGGCTAGAGAGGGGACTAGAGACCCAGTACTTC. Protein sequence: CASSRLERGLETQYF.

This chain connects TRBV5-4 to TRBJ1-2; D is possibly TRBD1 (6 bases). This CDR3 contains 14 residues. CDR1 SGHNT and CDR2 YYREEE come from the germline V gene (reference sequence). Trimming removed 0 bases at V and 4 bases at J, with 10 bases between. CDR3 DNA sequence: TGTGCCAGCAGCTTGGGGGGGCTTAGCTATGGCTACACCTTC. This codes for CASSLGGLSYGYTF.

This sequence joins TRBV7-2 and TRBJ1-2; D ambiguous. Trimming took off 5 bases at V and 1 base at J, with 11 bases between the two ends. The CDR3 has 14 amino acids. Germline V gene lookup returns CDR1 SGHTA and CDR2 FQGNSA. This CDR3 is CASSPPGFNYGYTF. As DNA, the CDR3 is TGTGCCAGCAGCCCACCGGGATTTAACTATGGCTACACCTTC.

The sample holds a few counts of this clone. V gene TRBV7-6 combines with J gene TRBJ2-3; the D is unclear. CDR1 SGHVS and CDR2 FNYEAQ come from the germline V gene. There are 12 residues in the CDR3. V gave up 2 bases and J gave up 6 bases, with 6 bases separating them. This CDR3 is CASSLPRDTQYF. The CDR3 coding sequence is TGTGCCAGCAGCTTACCCCGCGATACGCAGTATTTT.

This rearrangement joins TRBV10-2 to TRBJ1-6; D not certain. V was trimmed by 2 bases and J by 0 bases, leaving 11 bases between them. CDR3 length: 17 amino acids. CDR1 is WSHSY, CDR2 SAAADI, per germline. The CDR3 is CASSETGKSSYNSPLHF. CDR3 DNA sequence: TGCGCCAGCAGTGAGACGGGCAAGAGCTCCTATAATTCACCCCTCCACTTT.

The chain carries TRBV2 and TRBJ1-1, with 7 bases fitting TRBD1. Germline V gene lookup returns CDR1 SNHLY and CDR2 FYNNEI. Germline trimming cut 3 bases from V and 0 bases from J; bases unmatched to any gene: 4. The CDR3 sequence is 15 residues long. The CDR3 here is CASSEAGTVNTEAFF. The DNA of the CDR3 is TGTGCCAGCAGTGAGGCCGGGACAGTGAACACTGAAGCTTTCTTT.

The chain links TRBV4-2 to TRBJ2-7; 8 bases fit TRBD2. Germline lookup yields CDR1 LGHNA and CDR2 YNFKEQ. V trimming: 10 bases; J trimming: 1 base; junction bases outside the gene matches: 9. The CDR3 is 14 amino acids. Here the CDR3 reads CATSDIAGSYEQYF. CDR3 bases: TGTGCCACCTCTGACATAGCGGGGTCCTACGAGCAGTACTTC.